This T cell receptor (beta chain) originates from a study of control samples from healthy donors and cancer patients. The CDR3 extends over 13 amino acids. The V and J ends lost 1 base and 10 bases, in that order; junction bases with no gene match: 4. From germline, CDR1 is LNHNV and CDR2 YYDKDF (reference sequence). The assay was immunoSEQ multiplex PCR, and TCRdb's table has in-frame clones only and misses some. The sample yields about 85,000 clones, 70% to 90% seen once. This sequence was found in an older woman in good health. The J gene is TRBJ1-2, the V gene TRBV15; 9 positions agree with TRBD1. The sequencing input was blood. The CDR3 DNA follows: TGTGCCACCAGCAGAGGACAGGGGGTCGACTACACCTTC. Residues: CATSRGQGVDYTF.